The source of this T cell receptor beta chain is a study of T-cell memory formation after mild COVID-19. Overall study findings and caveats: Memory from before infection featured some responding clones, which suggests cross-reactive memory joined. Whereas later expanders leaned CD4+, clones contracting day 15 to 85 showed a balanced CD4/CD8 makeup.

Germline CDR1 and CDR2: SEHNR and FQNEAQ (reference sequence). The V gene lost 2 bases and the J gene lost 8 bases, with 13 bases spanning the gap. The CDR3 totals 15 residues. As to this clonotype: Its matching antigen is unknown.

5'RACE, which relied on constant-segment primers, yielded TCR alpha and TCR beta cDNA libraries carrying sample barcodes and UMIs. Each CDR3 protein is one row after TCRdb ran MiXCR on the 5' RACE reads. The sample records 410,000 or so distinct CDR3 sequences, around a quarter being singletons. The sequence was obtained from an adult woman who had mild COVID-19 (a few samples of this study predate the infection). Cell type and time point are not known. The chain has TRBV7-9 and TRBJ1-6, with no clear D. The source material was PBMCs or a T cell subset sorted from them (not recorded which). CDR3 nucleotides: TGTGCCAGCAGCTTACAGAACCTAAGGGATTCACCCCTCCACTTT. This translates into CASSLQNLRDSPLHF.